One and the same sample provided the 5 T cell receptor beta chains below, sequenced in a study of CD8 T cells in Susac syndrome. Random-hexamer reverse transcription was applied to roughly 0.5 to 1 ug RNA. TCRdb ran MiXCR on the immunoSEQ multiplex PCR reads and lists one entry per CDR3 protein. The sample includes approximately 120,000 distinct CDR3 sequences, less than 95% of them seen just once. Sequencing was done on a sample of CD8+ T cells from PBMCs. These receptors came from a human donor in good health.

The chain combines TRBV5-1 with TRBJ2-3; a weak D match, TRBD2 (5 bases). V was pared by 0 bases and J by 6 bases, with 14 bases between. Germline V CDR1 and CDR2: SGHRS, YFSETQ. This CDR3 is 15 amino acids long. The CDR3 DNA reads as TGCGCCAGCAGCTTGGACCCCACCCTAGCCGATACGCAGTATTTT. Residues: CASSLDPTLADTQYF.

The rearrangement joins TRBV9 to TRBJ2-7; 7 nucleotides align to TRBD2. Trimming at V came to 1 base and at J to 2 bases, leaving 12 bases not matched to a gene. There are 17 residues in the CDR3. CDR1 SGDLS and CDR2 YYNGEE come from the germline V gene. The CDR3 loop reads CASSVNSRGGDTYEQYF. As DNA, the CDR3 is TGTGCCAGCAGCGTAAATAGCCGCGGGGGAGACACCTACGAGCAGTACTTC.

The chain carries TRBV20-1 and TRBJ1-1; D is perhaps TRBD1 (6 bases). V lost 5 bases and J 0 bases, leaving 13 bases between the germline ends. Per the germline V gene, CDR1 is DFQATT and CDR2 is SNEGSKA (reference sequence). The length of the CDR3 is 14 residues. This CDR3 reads CSASGQLMNTEAFF. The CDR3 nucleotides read TGCAGTGCTTCCGGACAGCTGATGAACACTGAAGCTTTCTTT.

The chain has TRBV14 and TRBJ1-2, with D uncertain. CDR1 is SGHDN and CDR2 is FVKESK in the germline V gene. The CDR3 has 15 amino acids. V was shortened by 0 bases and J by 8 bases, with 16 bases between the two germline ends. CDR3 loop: CASSQESGSRRGYTF. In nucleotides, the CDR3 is TGTGCCAGCAGCCAAGAGTCAGGATCCCGGAGAGGCTACACCTTC.

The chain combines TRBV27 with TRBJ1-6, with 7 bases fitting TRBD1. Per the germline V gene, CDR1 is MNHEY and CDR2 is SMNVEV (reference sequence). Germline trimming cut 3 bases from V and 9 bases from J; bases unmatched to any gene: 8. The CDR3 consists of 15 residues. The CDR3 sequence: CASSLYRGGGSPLHF. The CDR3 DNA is TGTGCCAGCAGTTTGTACAGGGGTGGCGGTTCACCCCTCCACTTT.